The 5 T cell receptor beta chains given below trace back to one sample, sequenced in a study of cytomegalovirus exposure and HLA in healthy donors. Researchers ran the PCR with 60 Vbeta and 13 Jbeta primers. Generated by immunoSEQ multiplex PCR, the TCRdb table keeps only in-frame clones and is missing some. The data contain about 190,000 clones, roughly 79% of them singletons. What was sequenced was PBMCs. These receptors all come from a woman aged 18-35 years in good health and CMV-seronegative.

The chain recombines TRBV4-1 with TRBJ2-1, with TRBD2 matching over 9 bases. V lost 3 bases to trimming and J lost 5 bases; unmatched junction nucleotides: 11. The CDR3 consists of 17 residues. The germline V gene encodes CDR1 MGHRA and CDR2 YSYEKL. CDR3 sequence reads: CASSHPPVAGGNNEQFF. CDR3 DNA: TGCGCCAGCAGCCATCCCCCGGTGGCGGGGGGGAACAATGAGCAGTTCTTC.

In DNA, the CDR3 is TGTGCCAGCAACCAGGGGCAGGGTGATACCGGGGAGCTGTTTTTT. This gives the protein CASNQGQGDTGELFF. This chain joins TRBV6-5 and TRBJ2-2; tentatively, D is TRBD1 (6 bases). Germline CDR1 is MNHEY and CDR2 is SVGAGI. The CDR3 has 15 residues. V was clipped by 7 bases and J by 5 bases, with 17 bases between them.

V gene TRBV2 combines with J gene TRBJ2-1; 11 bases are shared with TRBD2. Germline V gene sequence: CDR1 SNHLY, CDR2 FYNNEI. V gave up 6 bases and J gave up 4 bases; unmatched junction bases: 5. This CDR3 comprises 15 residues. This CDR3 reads CASRERTSGYNEQFF. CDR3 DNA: TGTGCCAGCAGGGAAAGGACTAGCGGGTACAATGAGCAGTTCTTC.

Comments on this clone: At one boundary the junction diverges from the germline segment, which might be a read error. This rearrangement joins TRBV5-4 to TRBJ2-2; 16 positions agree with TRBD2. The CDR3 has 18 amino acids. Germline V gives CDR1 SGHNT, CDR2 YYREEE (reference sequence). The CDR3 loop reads CASSRGTSGGANAGELFF. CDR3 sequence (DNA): TGTGCCAGCAGCCGCGGGACTAGCGGGGGGGCGAACGCCGGGGAGCTGTTTTTT.

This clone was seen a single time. CDR3 sequence: CASSQVQGGETQYF. The CDR3 nucleotides are TGCGCCAGCAGCCAAGTGCAGGGGGGAGAGACCCAGTACTTC. The chain links TRBV4-1 to TRBJ2-5; D may be TRBD1 (7 bases). The CDR3 has 14 amino acids. V gave up 1 base and J gave up 4 bases, with 10 bases separating them. Germline V lookup: CDR1 MGHRA, CDR2 YSYEKL.